The 2 T cell receptor beta chains below come from one sample, sequenced in a study of human T cells and chemical hapten exposure. The time point denotes: healthy volunteer bleed at 2 weeks. It was from unfractionated whole blood that total RNA was extracted. TCRdb called the RACE reads again in MiXCR, with one record for every CDR3 protein. The sample shows about 130,000 distinct CDR3 sequences, approximately 10% of them seen only once. The sequenced material came from whole blood. These receptors were obtained from a male donor in good health. Some clones in this sample may be carry-over from other donors' samples.

For this clonotype: One end of the junction does not line up with germline, which may come from a read error. This chain links TRBV6-4 with TRBJ1-1, with D possibly being TRBD1 (6 bases). This CDR3 is 8 amino acids long. Germline V gives CDR1 MRHNA, CDR2 SNTAGT. CDR3 amino acids: CASISRGF. CDR3 DNA sequence: TGTGCCAGCATCAGCAGGGGTTTT.

This clonotype was detected only a few times. CDR3 DNA sequence: TGCAGTGCTAGAGATCTGACGGTGAGCTCTGGGGCCAACGTCCTGACTTTC. Amino acid sequence: CSARDLTVSSGANVLTF. This chain links TRBV20-1 with TRBJ2-6, with D hard to call. Germline loops: CDR1 DFQATT, CDR2 SNEGSKA (reference sequence). The CDR3 extends over 17 amino acids. V was cut by 0 bases and J by 0 bases, with 12 bases left in between.